The sequence of this T cell receptor (beta chain) was determined in a study of OX40 agonist ivuxolimab in advanced cancers. General study findings and limits: Mean expanded clone counts were higher in CD8+ than CD4+ T cells.

To note about this clone: Its antigen is unknown.

The CDR3 covers 13 residues. CDR1 and CDR2 (germline): SGHTA, FQGNSA. The V and J ends lost 3 bases and 0 bases respectively, with 3 bases between them. Using immunoSEQ multiplex PCR, the repertoire was profiled, and TCRdb retains in-frame clones only, with some absent. The data show about 80,000 clones, 88% seen once. This TCR was recovered from an adult with an advanced solid tumor such as melanoma, head and neck, liver or kidney cancer. This chain uses TRBV7-2 with TRBJ2-1; unclear D gene. This specimen consisted of CD4+ or CD8+ T cells sorted from blood, obtained in a trial of the OX40 agonist ivuxolimab. The CDR3 region is CASSFNSYNEQFF. The CDR3 region has the DNA TGTGCCAGCAGCTTTAACTCCTACAATGAGCAGTTCTTC.